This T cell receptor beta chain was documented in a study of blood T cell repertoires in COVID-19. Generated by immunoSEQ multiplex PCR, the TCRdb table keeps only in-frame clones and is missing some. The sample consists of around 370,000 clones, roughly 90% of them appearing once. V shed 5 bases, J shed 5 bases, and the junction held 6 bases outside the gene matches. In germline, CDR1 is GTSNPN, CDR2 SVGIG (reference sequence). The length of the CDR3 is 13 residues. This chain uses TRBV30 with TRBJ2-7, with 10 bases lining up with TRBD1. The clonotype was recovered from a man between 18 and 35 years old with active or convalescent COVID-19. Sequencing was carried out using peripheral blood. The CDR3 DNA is TGTGCCTGGGGTCGGACAGGGGGGAACGAGCAGTACTTC. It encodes CAWGRTGGNEQYF.